The 26 T cell receptor beta chains presented below share a single source sample, sequenced in a study of cytomegalovirus exposure and HLA in healthy donors. The PCR was carried out with 60 Vbeta primers and 13 Jbeta primers. TCRdb's table, derived via immunoSEQ multiplex PCR, lists solely in-frame clones and lacks some. Of around 120,000 clones in the sample, 75% to 85% are singletons; the top ten hold about 8.3%. Sequencing was carried out using PBMCs. These receptors were taken from a woman in her fifties or sixties in good health and CMV-seropositive.

The J gene is TRBJ2-1, the V gene TRBV30, with 12 bases aligning to TRBD2. This CDR3 has 16 residues. Germline V lookup: CDR1 GTSNPN, CDR2 SVGIG (reference sequence). Trimming removed 4 bases from V and 4 bases from J; junction bases left unmatched: 8. The CDR3: CAWTARGLAGYNEQFF. CDR3 DNA sequence: TGTGCCTGGACCGCCCGAGGACTAGCGGGATACAATGAGCAGTTCTTC.

The table lists this clone with a count of one. The genes are TRBV9 and TRBJ1-1; D may be TRBD1 (6 bases). The V gene lost 4 bases and the J gene lost 4 bases, with 17 bases spanning the gap. This CDR3 region has 15 residues. The V gene's germline CDR1 is SGDLS and CDR2 YYNGEE. This chain's CDR3 is CASSPHRDGGTEAFF. The DNA for the CDR3 is TGTGCCAGCAGCCCCCACAGGGACGGCGGCACTGAAGCTTTCTTT.

V usage is TRBV30 and J usage is TRBJ1-5, with 9 bases identical to TRBD1. V shed 5 bases, J shed 3 bases, and the junction held 5 bases outside the gene matches. CDR1 and CDR2 (germline): GTSNPN, SVGIG (reference sequence). CDR3 size: 14 residues. The chain's CDR3 is CAWATGGPNQPQHF. The CDR3 coding sequence is TGTGCCTGGGCTACAGGGGGCCCCAATCAGCCCCAGCATTTT.

The chain has TRBV7-9 and TRBJ1-1; D call uncertain. This CDR3 comprises 13 residues. Trimming cost V 5 bases and J 4 bases, with 11 bases left between them. Germline V lookup: CDR1 SEHNR, CDR2 FQNEAQ (reference sequence). CDR3 sequence: CASSIYQATEAFF. Written as DNA, the CDR3 is TGTGCCAGCAGCATTTACCAGGCCACTGAAGCTTTCTTT.

This chain uses TRBV28 with TRBJ2-3, with 9 bases matching TRBD2. Germline lookup yields CDR1 MDHEN and CDR2 SYDVKM. J lost 2 bases, V lost 6 bases, and 6 bases had no gene match. This CDR3 is built from 15 residues. The chain's CDR3 is CASSSAGGPTDTQYF. As DNA, the CDR3 is TGTGCCAGCAGCTCAGCGGGGGGACCCACAGATACGCAGTATTTT.

This clone was seen only once. This chain links TRBV27 with TRBJ1-1; TRBD1 is a possible D gene (6 bases). The CDR3 runs to 15 residues. Per germline, CDR1 MNHEY and CDR2 SMNVEV (reference sequence). V lost 4 bases, J lost 7 bases, and 19 bases lay in between. The CDR3 loop reads CASSYTVHNRDEAFF. The CDR3 DNA reads TGTGCCAGCAGTTATACGGTGCACAACAGGGATGAAGCTTTCTTT.

V is TRBV27 and J is TRBJ2-7; 8 bases map to TRBD1. Germline trimming cut 2 bases from V and 2 bases from J; bases unmatched to any gene: 2. Germline V gene data show CDR1 as MNHEY and CDR2 as SMNVEV (reference sequence). This CDR3 is 14 amino acids long. CDR3 loop: CASSLEQGAYEQYF. In DNA, the CDR3 is TGTGCCAGCAGTTTAGAACAGGGGGCCTACGAGCAGTACTTC.

This clone has just a few counts. V gene TRBV5-4 combines with J gene TRBJ2-6; D gene unclear. Germline V gene data show CDR1 as SGHNT and CDR2 as YYREEE (reference sequence). The CDR3 sequence is 17 residues long. Trimming removed 0 bases at V and 2 bases at J, with 12 bases between. The CDR3 loop is CASSLAGHPPGANVLTF. The CDR3 DNA is TGTGCCAGCAGCTTGGCTGGCCACCCGCCTGGGGCCAACGTCCTGACTTTC.

V and J are TRBV18 and TRBJ2-7, with 7 bases matching TRBD1. The CDR3 is made up of 15 amino acids. The germline V gene has CDR1 KGHSH and CDR2 LQKENI. V trimming: 3 bases; J trimming: 1 base; junction bases outside the gene matches: 6. The CDR3 nucleotides read TGTGCCAGCTCACCTGGACAGGCCCAATCCTACGAGCAGTACTTC. Protein: CASSPGQAQSYEQYF.

This clone was recorded once. The V and J genes are TRBV6-5 and TRBJ2-2; D is possibly TRBD2 (6 bases). CDR3 length: 16 residues. Trimming took off 0 bases at V and 0 bases at J, with 8 bases between the two ends. CDR1 and CDR2 (germline): MNHEY, SVGAGI. DNA of the CDR3: TGTGCCAGCAGTTACTCGTCGGGGGCGAACACCGGGGAGCTGTTTTTT. This encodes CASSYSSGANTGELFF.

CDR3 protein: CASSQSTGELSPLHF. Written as DNA, the CDR3 is TGTGCCAGCAGCCAGTCGACAGGGGAACTTTCACCCCTCCACTTT. This chain connects TRBV4-2 to TRBJ1-6, with 8 bases matching TRBD1. The CDR3 length is 15 residues. The germline CDR1 and CDR2 sequences are LGHNA and YNFKEQ. Losses at the gene ends were 3 bases for V and 9 bases for J; bases not matched to a gene: 7.

This chain links TRBV6-5 with TRBJ2-7; 12 bases fit TRBD1. This CDR3 has 15 amino acids. Looked up from germline, CDR1 is MNHEY and CDR2 is SVGAGI. V was pared by 6 bases and J by 4 bases, with 7 bases of the junction left unmatched. The CDR3 here is CASRVRDRGPYEQYF. For the CDR3, the DNA is TGTGCCAGCAGGGTCCGGGACAGGGGGCCTTACGAGCAGTACTTC.

This clone was recorded once. The chain recombines TRBV30 with TRBJ1-2; 7 positions agree with TRBD1. CDR3 length equals 12 residues. Germline CDR1 reads GTSNPN; CDR2 reads SVGIG (reference sequence). The junction had 7 bases not matched to a gene; V was cut back by 5 bases and J by 7 bases. This chain's CDR3 is CAWVMTGSGYTF. CDR3 nucleotides: TGTGCCTGGGTTATGACAGGGTCTGGCTACACCTTC.

CDR3 nucleotide sequence: TGTGCCAGCAGACTTGACTCGAACACTGAAGCTTTCTTT. Translating it yields CASRLDSNTEAFF. The chain combines TRBV5-4 with TRBJ1-1; D is ambiguous. The CDR3 is 13 residues long. Germline V gene lookup returns CDR1 SGHNT and CDR2 YYREEE (reference sequence). V was cut by 5 bases and J by 1 base, with 9 bases left in between.

V is TRBV7-2 and J is TRBJ2-7; TRBD1 aligns across 9 bases. Germline-derived CDR1 and CDR2 are SGHTA and FQGNSA. The CDR3 is made up of 16 amino acids. J lost 2 bases, V lost 5 bases, and 10 bases had no gene match. CDR3 in DNA: TGTGCCAGCAGCGGTAGGGCGGGACAGGGCCCCTACGAGCAGTACTTC. Translation gives CASSGRAGQGPYEQYF.

This clone has just a few counts. The gene calls are TRBV10-3 and TRBJ2-7; tentative D call: TRBD2 (5 bases). CDR3 length: 12 residues. Trimming shortened V by 3 bases and J by 6 bases, and 9 bases separated the two germline ends. Germline CDR1 and CDR2: ENHRY and SYGVKD. The CDR3 spells CAISERTSEQYF. The CDR3 nucleotides read TGTGCCATCAGTGAAAGAACTAGCGAGCAGTACTTC.

The chain combines TRBV2 with TRBJ1-2, with TRBD1 matching over 9 bases. Germline CDR1 and CDR2: SNHLY and FYNNEI. Germline trimming cut 6 bases from V and 6 bases from J; bases unmatched to any gene: 2. This CDR3 contains 12 residues. Here the CDR3 reads CASRDRGHGYTF. Here the CDR3 DNA reads TGTGCCAGCAGGGACAGGGGTCATGGCTACACCTTC.

The chain combines TRBV9 with TRBJ1-2; D ambiguous. Per germline, CDR1 SGDLS and CDR2 YYNGEE. This CDR3 contains 15 residues. V was shortened by 0 bases and J by 5 bases, with 14 bases between the two germline ends. As DNA, the CDR3 is TGTGCCAGCAGCGTAGGAGGGTCAGGCGGGTATGGCTACACCTTC. It specifies CASSVGGSGGYGYTF.

This clone was seen many times. The chain recombines TRBV6-1 with TRBJ1-2, with a tentative D call TRBD1 (5 bases). Trimming removed 2 bases from V and 1 base from J, with 11 bases in between. The germline gives CDR1 MNHNS, CDR2 SASEGT. The CDR3 runs 15 residues. The CDR3 DNA follows: TGTGCCAGCAGTGAACTAGGGGTACTTAACTATGGCTACACCTTC. This translates into CASSELGVLNYGYTF.

The chain couples TRBV29-1 to TRBJ1-2, with 9 bases aligning to TRBD1. The germline V gene has CDR1 SQVTM and CDR2 ANQGSEA. This CDR3 region has 16 residues. The trim removed 0 bases at V and 11 bases at J, leaving 16 bases unmatched. The CDR3 loop is CSVEDWGVGDRGIYTF. The CDR3 bases are TGCAGCGTTGAAGACTGGGGTGTCGGTGACAGGGGGATTTACACCTTC.

The CDR3 is CASSQGTSGIYEQYF. As DNA, the CDR3 is TGTGCCAGCAGCCAGGGGACTAGCGGGATCTACGAGCAGTACTTC. This chain connects TRBV4-2 to TRBJ2-7; 13 nucleotides agree with TRBD2. This CDR3 is 15 amino acids long. V lost 3 bases, J lost 3 bases, and 2 bases stayed unmatched. Germline-derived CDR1 and CDR2 are LGHNA and YNFKEQ.

The rearrangement uses TRBV7-6 and TRBJ2-2; D is unresolved. This CDR3 has 13 amino acids. CDR1 is SGHVS and CDR2 is FNYEAQ in the germline V gene. Trimming stripped 5 bases from V and 3 bases from J, with 7 bases between. CDR3 loop: CASSPRDTGELFF. The CDR3 DNA reads as TGTGCCAGCAGCCCTAGAGACACCGGGGAGCTGTTTTTT.

This clone was seen only a few times. This sequence joins TRBV6-5 and TRBJ2-7; a weak D match, TRBD1 (6 bases). Deletions cut 2 bases from V and 0 bases from J, with 8 bases between. Germline CDR1 is MNHEY and CDR2 is SVGAGI. This CDR3 comprises 14 residues. The CDR3 region is CASSYTTGSYEQYF. The CDR3 DNA sequence: TGTGCCAGCAGTTACACGACAGGCTCCTACGAGCAGTACTTC.

The rearrangement links TRBV5-1 to TRBJ1-5, with unresolved D. Trimming took 1 base from V and 1 from J, leaving 9 bases between them. The CDR3 runs to 15 residues. Germline CDR1 SGHRS, CDR2 YFSETQ. The chain's CDR3 is CASSLQVASNQPQHF. CDR3 in DNA: TGCGCCAGCAGCTTGCAGGTGGCGAGCAATCAGCCCCAGCATTTT.

CDR3 DNA: TGTGCCTGGAGTGTCATGGACAGGGGGCGCAGTACCGGGGAGCTGTTTTTT. This sequence encodes CAWSVMDRGRSTGELFF. The V call is TRBV30, the J call TRBJ2-2; the match to TRBD1 covers 11 bases. The CDR3 runs to 17 residues. In germline, CDR1 is GTSNPN, CDR2 SVGIG (reference sequence). Trimming removed 0 bases from V and 5 bases from J; junction bases left unmatched: 8.

The V gene is TRBV5-1, the J gene TRBJ2-7; 9 bases fit TRBD1. J was trimmed by 5 bases and V by 0 bases; bases with no gene match: 3. Germline CDR1 and CDR2: SGHRS and YFSETQ. The CDR3 contains 14 residues. CDR3 in amino acids: CASSLGTGADEQYF. CDR3 sequence (DNA): TGCGCCAGCAGCTTGGGGACAGGGGCGGACGAGCAGTACTTC.